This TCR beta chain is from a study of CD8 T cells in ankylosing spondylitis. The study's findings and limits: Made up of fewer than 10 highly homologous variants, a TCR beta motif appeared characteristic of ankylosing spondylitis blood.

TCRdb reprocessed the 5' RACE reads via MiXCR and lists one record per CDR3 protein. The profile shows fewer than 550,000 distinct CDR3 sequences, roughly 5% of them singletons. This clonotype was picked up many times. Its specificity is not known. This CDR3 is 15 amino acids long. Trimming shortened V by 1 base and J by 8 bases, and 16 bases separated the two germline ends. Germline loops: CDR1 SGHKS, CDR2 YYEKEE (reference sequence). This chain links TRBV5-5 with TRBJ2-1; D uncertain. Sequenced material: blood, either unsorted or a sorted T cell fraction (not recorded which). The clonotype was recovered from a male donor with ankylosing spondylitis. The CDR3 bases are TGTGCCAGCAGCTTGAAGTACGGTCTGGGGTATGAGCAGTTCTTC. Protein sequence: CASSLKYGLGYEQFF. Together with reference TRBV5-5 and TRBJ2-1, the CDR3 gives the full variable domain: DAGVTQSPTHLIKTRGQQVTLRCSPISGHKSVSWYQQVLGQGPQFIFQYYEKEERGRGNFPDRFSARQFPNYSSELNVNALLLGDSALYLCASSLKYGLGYEQFFGPGTRLTVL.